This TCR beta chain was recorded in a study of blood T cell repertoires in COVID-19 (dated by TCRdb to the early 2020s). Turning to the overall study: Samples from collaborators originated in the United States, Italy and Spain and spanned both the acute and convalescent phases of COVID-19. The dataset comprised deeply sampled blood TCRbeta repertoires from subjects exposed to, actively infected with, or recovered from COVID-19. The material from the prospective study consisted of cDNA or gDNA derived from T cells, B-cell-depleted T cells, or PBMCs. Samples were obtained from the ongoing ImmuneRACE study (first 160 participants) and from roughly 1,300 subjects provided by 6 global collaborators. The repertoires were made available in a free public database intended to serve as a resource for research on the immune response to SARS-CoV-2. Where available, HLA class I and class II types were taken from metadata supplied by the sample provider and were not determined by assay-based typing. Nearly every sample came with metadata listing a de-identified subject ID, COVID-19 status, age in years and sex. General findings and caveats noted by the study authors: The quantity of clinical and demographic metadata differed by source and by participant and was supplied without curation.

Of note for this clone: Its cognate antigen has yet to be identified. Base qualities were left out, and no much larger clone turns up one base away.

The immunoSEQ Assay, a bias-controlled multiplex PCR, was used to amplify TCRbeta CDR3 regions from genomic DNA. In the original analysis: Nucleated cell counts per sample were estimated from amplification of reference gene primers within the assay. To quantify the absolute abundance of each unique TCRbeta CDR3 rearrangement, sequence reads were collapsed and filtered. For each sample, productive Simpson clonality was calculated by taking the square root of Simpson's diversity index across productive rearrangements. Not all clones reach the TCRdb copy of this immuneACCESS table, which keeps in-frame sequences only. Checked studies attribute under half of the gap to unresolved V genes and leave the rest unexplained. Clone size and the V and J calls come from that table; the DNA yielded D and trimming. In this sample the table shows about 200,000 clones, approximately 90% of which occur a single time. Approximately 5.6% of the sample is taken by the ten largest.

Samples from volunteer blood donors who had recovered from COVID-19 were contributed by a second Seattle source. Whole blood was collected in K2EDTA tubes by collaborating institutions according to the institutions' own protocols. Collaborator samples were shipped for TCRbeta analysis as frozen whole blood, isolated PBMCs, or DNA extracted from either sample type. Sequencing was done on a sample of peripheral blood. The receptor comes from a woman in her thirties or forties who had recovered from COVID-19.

The CDR3 protein: CASSPRSGDNEQFF. The nucleotides are TGTGCCAGCAGTCCCCGGAGCGGAGACAATGAGCAGTTCTTC. The sequence links TRBV27 to TRBJ2-1; TRBD2 is a possible D gene, resting on 5 matching bases. The CDR3 numbers 14 residues from cysteine through phenylalanine. CDR3 DNA only is kept here, 42 bases in frame from base 1. CDR1 is given as MNHEY and CDR2 as SMNVEV, both from the germline V gene (reference sequence). V loses 5 bases, J loses 5 bases, and the germline ends lie 13 bases apart.